Sequencing of this TCR beta chain was carried out in a study of cytomegalovirus exposure and HLA in healthy donors. Points from the study as a whole: In a later analysis, around 18,000 TCR beta sequences were associated with HLA alleles at 0.05 false discovery rate. Of the V segments, some could not be distinguished, including TRBV6-2 and TRBV6-3, and were excluded.

Remarks on this clone: The antigen is undetermined.

PCR was performed using 60 Vbeta and 13 Jbeta primers. Method: immunoSEQ multiplex PCR; TCRdb's copy keeps in-frame clones and lacks some. Among about 200,000 clones listed, over 60% were seen once. Germline assignment: CDR1 MNHEY and CDR2 SVGAGI. Trimming cost V 7 bases and J 4 bases, with 10 bases left between them. The CDR3 has 12 residues. Sequencing used PBMCs. The sequence was obtained from a man younger than 30 in good health and CMV-seronegative. The chain combines TRBV6-5 with TRBJ1-1; D unresolved. CDR3 DNA: TGTGCCAGCACCATACCGGGCACTGAAGCTTTCTTT. Protein: CASTIPGTEAFF.